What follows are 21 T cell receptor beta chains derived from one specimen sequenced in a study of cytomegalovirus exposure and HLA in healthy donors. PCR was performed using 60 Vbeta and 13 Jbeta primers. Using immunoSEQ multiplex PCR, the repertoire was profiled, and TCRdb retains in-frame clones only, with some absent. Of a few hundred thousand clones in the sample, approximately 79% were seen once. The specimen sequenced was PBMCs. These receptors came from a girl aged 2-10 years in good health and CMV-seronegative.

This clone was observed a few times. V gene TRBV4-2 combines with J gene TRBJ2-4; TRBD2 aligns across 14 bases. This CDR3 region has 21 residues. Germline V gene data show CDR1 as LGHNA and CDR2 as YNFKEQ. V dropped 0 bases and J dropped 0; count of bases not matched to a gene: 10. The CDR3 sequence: CASSQDPGTSGRGVAKNIQYF. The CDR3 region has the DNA TGTGCCAGCAGCCAAGACCCTGGGACTAGCGGGAGAGGGGTAGCCAAAAACATTCAGTACTTC.

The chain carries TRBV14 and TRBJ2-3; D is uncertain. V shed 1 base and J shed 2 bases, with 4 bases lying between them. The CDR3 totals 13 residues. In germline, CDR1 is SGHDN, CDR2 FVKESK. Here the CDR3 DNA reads TGTGCCAGCAGCCAAGGCTACACAGATACGCAGTATTTT. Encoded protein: CASSQGYTDTQYF.

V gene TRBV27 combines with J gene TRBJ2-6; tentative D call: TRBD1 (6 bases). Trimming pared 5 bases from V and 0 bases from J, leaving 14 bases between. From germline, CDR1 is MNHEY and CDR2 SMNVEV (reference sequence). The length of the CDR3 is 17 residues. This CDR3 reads CASSDLGQSSGANVLTF. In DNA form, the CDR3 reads TGTGCCAGCAGTGACCTCGGACAGTCCTCTGGGGCCAACGTCCTGACTTTC. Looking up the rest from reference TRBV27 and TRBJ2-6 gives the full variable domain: EAQVTQNPRYLITVTGKKLTVTCSQNMNHEYMSWYRQDPGLGLRQIYYSMNVEVTDKGDVPEGYKVSRKEKRNFPLILESPSPNQTSLYFCASSDLGQSSGANVLTFGAGSRLTVL.

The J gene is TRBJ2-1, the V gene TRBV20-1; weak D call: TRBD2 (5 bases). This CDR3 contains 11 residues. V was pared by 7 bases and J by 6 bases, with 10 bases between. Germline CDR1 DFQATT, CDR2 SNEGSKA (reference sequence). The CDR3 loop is CSVSEGNEQFF. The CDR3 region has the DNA TGCAGTGTTAGCGAGGGCAATGAGCAGTTCTTC.

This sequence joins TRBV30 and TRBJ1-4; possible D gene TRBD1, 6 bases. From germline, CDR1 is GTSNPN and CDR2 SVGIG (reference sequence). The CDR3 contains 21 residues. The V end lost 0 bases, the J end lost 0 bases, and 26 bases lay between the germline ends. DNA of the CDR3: TGTGCCTGGAGTGTACGAAGGTTGATGGGACGGACAGTATCAACTAATGAAAAACTGTTTTTT. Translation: CAWSVRRLMGRTVSTNEKLFF.

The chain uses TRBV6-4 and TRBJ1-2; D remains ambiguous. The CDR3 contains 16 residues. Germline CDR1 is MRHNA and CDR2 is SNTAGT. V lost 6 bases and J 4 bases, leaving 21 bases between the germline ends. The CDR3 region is CASRTRRLPASYGYTF. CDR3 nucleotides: TGTGCCAGCAGAACCCGCAGGCTCCCGGCCAGCTATGGCTACACCTTC.

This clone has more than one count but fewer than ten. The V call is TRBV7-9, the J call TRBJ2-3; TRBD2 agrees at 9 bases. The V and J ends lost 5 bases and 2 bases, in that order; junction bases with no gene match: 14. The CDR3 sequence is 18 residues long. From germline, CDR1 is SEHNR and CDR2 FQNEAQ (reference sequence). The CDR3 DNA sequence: TGTGCCAGCAGCCCTAGGGGTAGCGGGAGTGCCCACACAGATACGCAGTATTTT. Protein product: CASSPRGSGSAHTDTQYF.

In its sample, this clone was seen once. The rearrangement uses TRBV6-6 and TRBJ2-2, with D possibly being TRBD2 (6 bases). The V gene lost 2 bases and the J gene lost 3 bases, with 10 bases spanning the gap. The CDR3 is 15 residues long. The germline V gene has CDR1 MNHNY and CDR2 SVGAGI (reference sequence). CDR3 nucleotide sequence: TGTGCCAGCAGTTACCGGACTACTTACACCGGGGAGCTGTTTTTT. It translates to CASSYRTTYTGELFF.

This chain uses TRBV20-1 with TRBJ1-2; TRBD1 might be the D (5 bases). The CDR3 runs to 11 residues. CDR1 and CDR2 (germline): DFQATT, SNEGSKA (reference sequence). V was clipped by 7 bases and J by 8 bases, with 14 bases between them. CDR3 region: CSGHGGGGYTF. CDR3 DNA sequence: TGCAGTGGCCATGGGGGAGGGGGCTACACCTTC.

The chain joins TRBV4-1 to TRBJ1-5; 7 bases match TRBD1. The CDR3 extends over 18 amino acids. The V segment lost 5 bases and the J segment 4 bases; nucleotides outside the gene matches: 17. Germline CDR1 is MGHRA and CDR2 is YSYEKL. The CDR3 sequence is CASSTTITLSTGNQPQHF. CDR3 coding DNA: TGCGCCAGCAGCACGACGATCACTCTTTCGACAGGGAATCAGCCCCAGCATTTT.

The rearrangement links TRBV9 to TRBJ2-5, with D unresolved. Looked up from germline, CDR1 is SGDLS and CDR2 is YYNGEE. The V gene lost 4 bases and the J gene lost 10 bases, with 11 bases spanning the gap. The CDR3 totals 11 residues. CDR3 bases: TGTGCCAGCAGCACCCCCGGAGTCCAGTACTTC. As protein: CASSTPGVQYF. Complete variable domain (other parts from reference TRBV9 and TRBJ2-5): DSGVTQTPKHLITATGQRVTLRCSPRSGDLSVYWYQQSLDQGLQFLIQYYNGEERAKGNILERFSAQQFPDLHSELNLSSLELGDSALYFCASSTPGVQYFGPGTRLLVL.

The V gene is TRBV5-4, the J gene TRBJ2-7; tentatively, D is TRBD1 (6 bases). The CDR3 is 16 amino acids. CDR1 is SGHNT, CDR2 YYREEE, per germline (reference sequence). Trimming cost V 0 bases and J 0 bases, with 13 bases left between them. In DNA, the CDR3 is TGTGCCAGCAGCTTGGATTTACAGGGAGCCTCCTACGAGCAGTACTTC. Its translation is CASSLDLQGASYEQYF.

CDR3 residues: CASSDLAPREKLFF. The CDR3 nucleotides are TGTGCCAGCAGTGATCTTGCCCCTAGGGAAAAACTGTTTTTT. This chain uses TRBV6-1 with TRBJ1-4; unclear D gene. CDR3 size: 14 residues. Trimming took off 3 bases at V and 8 bases at J, with 13 bases between the two ends. Germline assignment: CDR1 MNHNS and CDR2 SASEGT.

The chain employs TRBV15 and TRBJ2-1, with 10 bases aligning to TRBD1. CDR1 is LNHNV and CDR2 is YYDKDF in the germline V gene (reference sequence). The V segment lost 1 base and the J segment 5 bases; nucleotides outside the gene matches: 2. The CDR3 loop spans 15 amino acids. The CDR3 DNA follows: TGTGCCACCAGCAGAGGGGACAGGGGCGACAATGAGCAGTTCTTC. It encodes CATSRGDRGDNEQFF.

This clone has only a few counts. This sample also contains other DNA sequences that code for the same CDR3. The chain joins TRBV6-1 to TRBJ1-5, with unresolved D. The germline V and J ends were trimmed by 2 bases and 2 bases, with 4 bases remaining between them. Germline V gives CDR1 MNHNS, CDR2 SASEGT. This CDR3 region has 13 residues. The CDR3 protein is CASSERGNQPQHF. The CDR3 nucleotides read TGTGCCAGCAGTGAACGGGGCAATCAGCCCCAGCATTTT.

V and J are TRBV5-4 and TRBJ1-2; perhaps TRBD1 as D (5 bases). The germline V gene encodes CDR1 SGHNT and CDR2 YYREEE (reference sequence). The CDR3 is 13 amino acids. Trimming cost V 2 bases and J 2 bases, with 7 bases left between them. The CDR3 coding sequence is TGTGCCAGCAGCTTCGGGGGAAACTATGGCTACACCTTC. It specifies CASSFGGNYGYTF.

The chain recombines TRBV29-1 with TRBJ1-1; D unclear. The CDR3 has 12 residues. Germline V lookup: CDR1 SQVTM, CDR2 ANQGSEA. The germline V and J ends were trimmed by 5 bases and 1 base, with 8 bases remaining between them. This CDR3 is CSVCRENTEAFF. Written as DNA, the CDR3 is TGCAGCGTTTGCCGGGAGAACACTGAAGCTTTCTTT.

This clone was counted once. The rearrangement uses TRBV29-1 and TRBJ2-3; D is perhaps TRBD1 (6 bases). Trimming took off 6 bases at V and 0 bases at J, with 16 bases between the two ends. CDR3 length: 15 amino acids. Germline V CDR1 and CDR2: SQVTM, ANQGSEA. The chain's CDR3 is CSVVSQGASTDTQYF. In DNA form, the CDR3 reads TGCAGCGTCGTATCACAGGGTGCTAGCACAGATACGCAGTATTTT.

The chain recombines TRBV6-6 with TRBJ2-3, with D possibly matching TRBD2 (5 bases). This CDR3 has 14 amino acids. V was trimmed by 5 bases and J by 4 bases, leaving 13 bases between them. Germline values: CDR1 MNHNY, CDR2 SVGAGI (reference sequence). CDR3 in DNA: TGTGCCAGCAGTCCCCGGCGGGCTTCAGATACGCAGTATTTT. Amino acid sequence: CASSPRRASDTQYF.

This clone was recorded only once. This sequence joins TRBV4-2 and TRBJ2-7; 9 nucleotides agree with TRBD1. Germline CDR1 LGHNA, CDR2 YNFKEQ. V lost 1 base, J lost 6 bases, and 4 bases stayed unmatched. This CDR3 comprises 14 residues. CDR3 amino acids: CASSQAQGAAEQYF. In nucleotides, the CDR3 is TGTGCCAGCAGCCAAGCACAGGGGGCGGCCGAGCAGTACTTC.

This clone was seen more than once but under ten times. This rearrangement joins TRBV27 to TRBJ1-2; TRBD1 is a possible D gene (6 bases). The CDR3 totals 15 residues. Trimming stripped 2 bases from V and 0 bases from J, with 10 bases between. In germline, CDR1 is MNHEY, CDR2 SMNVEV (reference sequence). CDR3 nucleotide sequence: TGTGCCAGCAGTTTAATGACAGGCTCTAACTATGGCTACACCTTC. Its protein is CASSLMTGSNYGYTF.